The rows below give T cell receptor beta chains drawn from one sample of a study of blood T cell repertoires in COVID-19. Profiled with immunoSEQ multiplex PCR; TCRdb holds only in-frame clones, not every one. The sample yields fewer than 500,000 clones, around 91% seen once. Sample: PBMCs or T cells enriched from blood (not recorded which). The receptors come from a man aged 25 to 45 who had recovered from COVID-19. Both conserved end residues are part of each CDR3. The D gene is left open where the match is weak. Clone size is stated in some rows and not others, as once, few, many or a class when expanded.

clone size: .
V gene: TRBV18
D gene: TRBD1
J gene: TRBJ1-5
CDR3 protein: CASSGTGNQPQHF
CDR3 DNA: TGTGCCAGCTCAGGGACAGGCAATCAGCCCCAGCATTTT

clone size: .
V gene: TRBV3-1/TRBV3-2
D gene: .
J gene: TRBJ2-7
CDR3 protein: CASSQVVGQGRTYEQYF
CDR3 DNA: TGTGCCAGCAGCCAAGTGGTAGGGCAGGGAAGAACCTACGAGCAGTACTTC

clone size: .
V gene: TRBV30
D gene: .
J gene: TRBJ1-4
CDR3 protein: CAWTPRGNNEKLFF
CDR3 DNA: TGTGCCTGGACCCCCCGGGGGAATAATGAAAAACTGTTTTTT

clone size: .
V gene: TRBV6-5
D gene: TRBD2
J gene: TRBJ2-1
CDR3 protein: CASSYLLAGGYNEQFF
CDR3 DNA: TGTGCCAGCAGTTACTTACTAGCGGGAGGGTACAATGAGCAGTTCTTC

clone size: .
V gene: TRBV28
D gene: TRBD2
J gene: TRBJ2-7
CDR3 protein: CASSTPGGYYEQYF
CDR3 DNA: TGTGCCAGCAGCACCCCCGGGGGGTACTACGAGCAGTACTTC

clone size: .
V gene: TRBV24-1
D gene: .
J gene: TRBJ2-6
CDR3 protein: CATSDSWQGSGANVLTF
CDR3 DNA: TGTGCCACCAGTGATTCCTGGCAGGGCTCCGGGGCCAACGTCCTGACTTTC

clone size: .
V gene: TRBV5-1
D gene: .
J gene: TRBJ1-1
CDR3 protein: CASSYTGTEAFF
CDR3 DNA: TGCGCCAGCAGCTACACAGGGACTGAAGCTTTCTTT

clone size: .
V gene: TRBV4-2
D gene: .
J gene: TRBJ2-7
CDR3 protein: CASSQEAGMTSYEQYF
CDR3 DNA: TGTGCCAGCAGCCAGGAGGCGGGAATGACCTCCTACGAGCAGTACTTC

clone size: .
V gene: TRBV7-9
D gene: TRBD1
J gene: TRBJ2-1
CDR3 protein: CASSFLGQGVNEQFF
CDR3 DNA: TGTGCCAGCAGCTTTCTCGGACAGGGGGTCAATGAGCAGTTCTTC

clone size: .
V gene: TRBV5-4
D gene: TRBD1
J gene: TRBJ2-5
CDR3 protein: CASSPGQQQETQYF
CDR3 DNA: TGTGCCAGCAGCCCGGGACAGCAACAAGAGACCCAGTACTTC

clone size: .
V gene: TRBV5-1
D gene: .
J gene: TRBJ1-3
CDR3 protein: CASSNSLSSGNTIYF
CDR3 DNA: TGCGCCAGCAGTAATTCCCTGAGCTCTGGAAACACCATATATTTT

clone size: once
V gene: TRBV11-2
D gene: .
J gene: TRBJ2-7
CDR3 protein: CASSPPGVHEQYF
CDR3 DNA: TGTGCCAGCAGCCCCCCAGGGGTCCACGAGCAGTACTTC

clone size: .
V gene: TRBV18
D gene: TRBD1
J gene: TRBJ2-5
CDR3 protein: CASSPPGTAYQETQYF
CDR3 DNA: TGTGCCAGCTCACCACCGGGGACAGCGTACCAAGAGACCCAGTACTTC

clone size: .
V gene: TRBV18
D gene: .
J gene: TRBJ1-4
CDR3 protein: CASSPARVNEKLFF
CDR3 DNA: TGTGCCAGCTCACCAGCGAGGGTCAATGAAAAACTGTTTTTT

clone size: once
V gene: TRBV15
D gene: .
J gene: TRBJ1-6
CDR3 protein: CATSRTGRNSPLHF
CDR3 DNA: TGTGCCACCAGCAGAACAGGGAGAAATTCACCCCTCCACTTT

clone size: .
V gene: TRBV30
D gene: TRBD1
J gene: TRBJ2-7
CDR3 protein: CAWCRQGYEQYF
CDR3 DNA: TGTGCCTGGTGCAGACAGGGTTACGAGCAGTACTTC

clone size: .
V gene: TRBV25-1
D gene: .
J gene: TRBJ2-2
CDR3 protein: CASRPSVGGPLNDGELFF
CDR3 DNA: TGTGCCAGCAGGCCGAGCGTGGGTGGTCCCTTGAACGACGGGGAGCTGTTTTTT

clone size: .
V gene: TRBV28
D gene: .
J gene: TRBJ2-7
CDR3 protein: CASSSDNRDTYEQYF
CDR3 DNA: TGTGCCAGCAGTTCCGACAACCGGGACACCTACGAGCAGTACTTC

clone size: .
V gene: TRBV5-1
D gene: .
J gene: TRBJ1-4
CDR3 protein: CASSFQSATNEKLFF
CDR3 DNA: TGCGCCAGCAGCTTTCAGTCTGCAACTAATGAAAAACTGTTTTTT

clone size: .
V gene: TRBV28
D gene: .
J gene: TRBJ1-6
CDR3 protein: CASSRSYNSPLHF
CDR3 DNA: TGTGCCAGCAGTCGGAGCTATAATTCACCCCTCCACTTT

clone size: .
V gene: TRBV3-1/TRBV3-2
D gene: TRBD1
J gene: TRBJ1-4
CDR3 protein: CASSQESTGRTNEKLFF
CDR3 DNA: TGTGCCAGCAGCCAAGAGTCGACAGGGCGGACTAATGAAAAACTGTTTTTT

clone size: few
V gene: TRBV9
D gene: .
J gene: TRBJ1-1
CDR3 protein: CASSVAGLQDVLTEAFF
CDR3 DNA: TGTGCCAGCAGCGTAGCGGGCCTACAGGACGTTCTGACTGAAGCTTTCTTT

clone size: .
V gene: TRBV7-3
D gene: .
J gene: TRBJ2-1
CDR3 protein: CASSLVGKGYNEQFF
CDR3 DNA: TGTGCCAGCAGCTTAGTGGGAAAGGGGTACAATGAGCAGTTCTTC

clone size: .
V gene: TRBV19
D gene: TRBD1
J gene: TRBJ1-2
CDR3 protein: CASSSRGQGVNYGYTF
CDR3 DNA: TGTGCCAGTAGTTCCAGAGGACAGGGTGTAAACTATGGCTACACCTTC

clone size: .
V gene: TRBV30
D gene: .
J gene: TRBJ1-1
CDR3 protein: CAWTEFYNTEAFF
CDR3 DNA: TGTGCCTGGACAGAATTTTATAACACTGAAGCTTTCTTT

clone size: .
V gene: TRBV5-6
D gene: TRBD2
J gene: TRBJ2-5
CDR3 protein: CASSHRGTSGSGETQYF
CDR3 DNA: TGTGCCAGCAGTCATAGGGGGACTAGCGGGAGCGGAGAGACCCAGTACTTC

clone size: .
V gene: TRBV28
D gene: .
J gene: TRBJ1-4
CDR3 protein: CASSSFGLEREKLFF
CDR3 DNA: TGTGCCAGCAGTTCCTTCGGACTCGAACGGGAAAAACTGTTTTTT

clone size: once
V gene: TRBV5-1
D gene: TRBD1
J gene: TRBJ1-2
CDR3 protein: CASSTGQGAGYGYTF
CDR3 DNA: TGCGCCAGCAGCACGGGACAGGGGGCAGGATATGGCTACACCTTC

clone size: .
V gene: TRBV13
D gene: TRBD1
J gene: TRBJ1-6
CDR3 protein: CASSTGTASYNSPLHF
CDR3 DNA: TGTGCCAGCAGCACGGGGACAGCCTCCTATAATTCACCCCTCCACTTT

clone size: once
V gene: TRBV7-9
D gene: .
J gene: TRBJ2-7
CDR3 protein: CASSLGGEYEQYF
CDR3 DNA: TGTGCCAGCAGCTTAGGGGGGGAGTACGAGCAGTACTTC

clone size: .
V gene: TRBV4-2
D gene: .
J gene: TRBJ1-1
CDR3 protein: CASSQGSEAFF
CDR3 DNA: TGTGCCAGCAGCCAGGGCTCTGAAGCTTTCTTT

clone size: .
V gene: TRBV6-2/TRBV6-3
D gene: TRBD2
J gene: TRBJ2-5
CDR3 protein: CASSRDYKETQYF
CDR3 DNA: TGTGCCAGCAGTCGGGACTACAAAGAGACCCAGTACTTC

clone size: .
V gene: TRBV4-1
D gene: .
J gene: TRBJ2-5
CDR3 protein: CASSQVGQVGPRTQYF
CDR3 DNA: TGCGCCAGCAGCCAAGTTGGTCAGGTGGGGCCTCGGACCCAGTACTTC

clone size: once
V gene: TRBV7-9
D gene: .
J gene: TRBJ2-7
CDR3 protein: CASSLVVAATSSYEQYF
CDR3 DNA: TGTGCCAGCAGCCTCGTAGTAGCGGCCACGAGCTCCTACGAGCAGTACTTC

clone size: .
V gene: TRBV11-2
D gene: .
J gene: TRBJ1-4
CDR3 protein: CASRPTDGGLEKLFF
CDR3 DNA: TGTGCCAGCAGACCGACAGACGGAGGGCTGGAAAAACTGTTTTTT

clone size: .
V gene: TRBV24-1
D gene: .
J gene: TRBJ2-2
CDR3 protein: CATSSDTNTGELFF
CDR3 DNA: TGTGCCACCAGTTCAGATACCAACACCGGGGAGCTGTTTTTT

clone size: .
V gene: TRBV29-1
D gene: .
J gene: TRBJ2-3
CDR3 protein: CSVEDGGDTQYF
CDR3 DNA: TGCAGCGTTGAAGACGGGGGAGATACGCAGTATTTT

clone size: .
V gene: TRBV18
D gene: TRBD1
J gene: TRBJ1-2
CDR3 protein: CASSGQTENYGYTF
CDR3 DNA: TGTGCCAGCTCGGGACAGACAGAAAACTATGGCTACACCTTC

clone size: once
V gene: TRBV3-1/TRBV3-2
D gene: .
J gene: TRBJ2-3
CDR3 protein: CASSHLGAGASTDTQYF
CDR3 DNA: TGTGCCAGCAGCCACCTTGGGGCCGGCGCCAGCACAGATACGCAGTATTTT

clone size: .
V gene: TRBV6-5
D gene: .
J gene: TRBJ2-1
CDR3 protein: CASSYSQGGSYNEQFF
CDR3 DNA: TGTGCCAGCAGTTACTCACAGGGTGGATCCTACAATGAGCAGTTCTTC

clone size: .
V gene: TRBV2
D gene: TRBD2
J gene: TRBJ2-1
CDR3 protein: CASSEGLAGADEQFF
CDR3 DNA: TGTGCCAGCAGTGAAGGACTAGCGGGAGCGGATGAGCAGTTCTTC

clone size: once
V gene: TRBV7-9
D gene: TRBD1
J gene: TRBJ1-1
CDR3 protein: CASSSGTGVREAFF
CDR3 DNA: TGTGCCAGCAGCTCCGGGACAGGGGTAAGGGAAGCTTTCTTT

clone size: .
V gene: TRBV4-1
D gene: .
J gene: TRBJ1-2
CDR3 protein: CASSQEGRDYGYTF
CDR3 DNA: TGCGCCAGCAGCCAAGAGGGCCGCGACTATGGCTACACCTTC